This T cell receptor beta chain was identified in a study of human T cells and chemical hapten exposure. Across the study: For the roughly 25-week duration of the study, patients were given weekly doses of diphenylcyclopropenone on the scalp. Study conclusions and caveats: Alopecia was present in the donors, so their immune response may differ from healthy people's.

TCRdb analysed the RACE reads with MiXCR anew, one entry per CDR3 protein. The data contain over 85,000 distinct CDR3 sequences, around 12% of them singletons. This clonotype was observed a handful of times. What it binds is not known. Time point meaning: patch test 1, 2 weeks after DPC sensitization. Regarding treatment: therapeutic diphenylcyclopropenone sensitization with weekly scalp DPC. The V and J ends lost 1 base and 2 bases, in that order; junction bases with no gene match: 8. This CDR3 spans 19 amino acids. The germline V gene encodes CDR1 LGHNA and CDR2 YNFKEQ. The chain carries TRBV4-2 and TRBJ2-5; TRBD2 agrees at 15 bases. Specimen: whole blood, collected in connection with sensitization to the hapten diphenylcyclopropenone (DPC). The source is a woman aged 40 to 50 with alopecia areata. Some clones in this sample may be carry-over from other donors' samples. The CDR3 DNA follows: TGTGCCAGCAGCCAAGTTCCGGGACTAGCGGGGGGAAGTCAAGAGACCCAGTACTTC. Translated, it gives CASSQVPGLAGGSQETQYF.